The next 10 T cell receptor beta chains were all read from a single sample in a study of PD-1 blockade in classical Hodgkin lymphoma. Sequenced by immunoSEQ multiplex PCR; TCRdb stores in-frame clones only, minus some. The table has about 15,000 clones, roughly four fifths seen once. The time point: newly diagnosed, previously untreated cHL patient sample. The sample was peripheral blood mononuclear cells (PBMCs). Receptor source: a human donor with classical Hodgkin lymphoma.

This clone appeared a few times. This rearrangement joins TRBV7-2 to TRBJ2-5; no firm D call. Between the trimmed V and J ends, which lost 4 bases and 2 bases, there was a span of 5 bases. From germline, CDR1 is SGHTA and CDR2 FQGNSA. The CDR3 has 12 residues. Here the CDR3 DNA reads TGTGCCAGCAGCTCTCAACAAGAGACCCAGTACTTC. It codes for CASSSQQETQYF. Looking up the rest from reference TRBV7-2 and TRBJ2-5 gives the full variable domain: GAGVSQSPSNKVTEKGKDVELRCDPISGHTALYWYRQSLGQGLEFLIYFQGNSAPDKSGLPSDRFSAERTGGSVSTLTIQRTQQEDSAVYLCASSSQQETQYFGPGTRLLVL.

V gene TRBV12-2 combines with J gene TRBJ1-2. TRBV12-2 is noted as a pseudogene. This CDR3 is built from 14 residues. The chain's CDR3 is CASRLVRDGYGYTF. The CDR3 bases are TGTGCAAGTCGCTTAGTCCGGGACGGCTATGGCTACACCTTC.

This clone was counted once. This chain uses TRBV4-1 with TRBJ1-5, with D possibly matching TRBD1 (5 bases). The CDR3 has 17 residues. V was shortened by 4 bases and J by 5 bases, with 21 bases between the two germline ends. Germline CDR1 MGHRA, CDR2 YSYEKL. The CDR3 loop reads CASSPRGFLGVDQPQHF. In DNA, the CDR3 is TGCGCCAGCAGCCCTCGGGGCTTTTTGGGGGTGGATCAGCCCCAGCATTTT.

The chain joins TRBV9 to TRBJ1-1; tentative D call: TRBD1 (5 bases). Germline lookup yields CDR1 SGDLS and CDR2 YYNGEE. Trimming removed 0 bases at V and 6 bases at J, with 18 bases between. This CDR3 has 16 amino acids. The CDR3 sequence: CASSVAGGRISSEAFF. In nucleotides, the CDR3 is TGTGCCAGCAGCGTAGCCGGGGGGAGAATTTCCTCTGAAGCTTTCTTT. The variable domain in full, with the rest retrieved from reference TRBV9 and TRBJ1-1, is DSGVTQTPKHLITATGQRVTLRCSPRSGDLSVYWYQQSLDQGLQFLIQYYNGEERAKGNILERFSAQQFPDLHSELNLSSLELGDSALYFCASSVAGGRISSEAFFGQGTRLTVV.

This clone was counted only a few times. It may be a read error: a sequence one base away is much more abundant. Other nucleotide sequences from this sample produce the same CDR3. The chain employs TRBV4-1 and TRBJ1-5, with D hard to call. Trimming removed 1 base from V and 0 bases from J, with 7 bases in between. From germline, CDR1 is MGHRA and CDR2 YSYEKL. The CDR3 consists of 15 residues. Written as DNA, the CDR3 is TGCGCCAGCAGCCAAGGGCAGTATAGCAATCAGCCCCAGCATTTT. It encodes CASSQGQYSNQPQHF.

The chain uses TRBV5-6 and TRBJ1-5; the D gene is possibly TRBD1 (5 bases). V gave up 3 bases and J gave up 1 base, with 14 bases separating them. This CDR3 spans 16 amino acids. Looked up from germline, CDR1 is SGHDT and CDR2 is YYEEEE. In DNA, the CDR3 is TGTGCCAGCAGCTCGCGGGGGACCTTAAGCAATCAGCCCCAGCATTTT. It yields the protein CASSSRGTLSNQPQHF.

A remark on this clone: Other DNA variants within this sample encode the same CDR3. Written as DNA, the CDR3 is TGTGCCAGCAGTTACTCCGACGGGCAGCCCCAGCATTTT. Its translation: CASSYSDGQPQHF. The V call is TRBV6-6, the J call TRBJ1-5, with D unresolved. The CDR3 consists of 13 residues. V was shortened by 0 bases and J by 7 bases, with 7 bases between the two germline ends. The germline V gene has CDR1 MNHNY and CDR2 SVGAGI (reference sequence).

This clone was observed a single time. The junction does not match germline at one end; this may be a read error. The J gene is TRBJ2-7, the V gene TRBV10-1; no clear D. CDR1 WNHNN and CDR2 SYGVQD come from the germline V gene (reference sequence). CDR3 length: 13 residues. DNA for the CDR3: TGCGCCGGCAGTGAGCCCATGGTGGACGAGCAGTACTTC. Its protein is CAGSEPMVDEQYF.

This sequence joins TRBV9 and TRBJ2-7; D ambiguous. This CDR3 contains 13 residues. Germline V gene data show CDR1 as SGDLS and CDR2 as YYNGEE. Trimming cost V 2 bases and J 10 bases, with 16 bases left between them. For the CDR3, the DNA is TGTGCCAGCAGCGTTTCTCCGGACGGAGAACAGTACTTC. Protein sequence: CASSVSPDGEQYF.

This clone was counted between two and nine times. This chain links TRBV29-1 with TRBJ1-1, with 10 positions matching TRBD1. The CDR3 is 12 residues long. Germline CDR1 SQVTM, CDR2 ANQGSEA. After removal of 6 bases from V and 5 bases from J, the junction contained 3 bases not matched to a gene. This chain's CDR3 is CSVGTGVTEAFF. In DNA form, the CDR3 reads TGCAGCGTCGGGACAGGGGTGACTGAAGCTTTCTTT.